These T cell receptor beta chains were read from a single sample in a study of blood T cell repertoires in COVID-19. Repertoires were generated with immunoSEQ multiplex PCR, while TCRdb's copy carries only in-frame clones and drops some. The table has some 320,000 clones, roughly nine tenths seen once. Sequencing used PBMCs or T cells enriched from blood (not recorded which). Every receptor here comes from a woman in her 30s who had been exposed to COVID-19. Both conserved end residues are part of each CDR3. The order of the fields is V gene, J gene, D gene, clone size, CDR3 protein, CDR3 DNA. The D gene is left open where the match is weak. A row's size may be missing; if present it is once, few, many or a size class.

V: TRBV6-4; J: TRBJ2-1; D: .; size: .; CDR3: CASSQDRISYNEQFF; DNA: TGTGCCAGCAGCCAGGACAGAATTTCCTACAATGAGCAGTTCTTC
V: TRBV7-9; J: TRBJ1-1; D: TRBD1; size: .; CDR3: CASSRTGGAIEAFF; DNA: TGTGCCAGCAGCCGGACAGGGGGAGCCATTGAAGCTTTCTTT
V: TRBV5-5; J: TRBJ1-2; D: TRBD1; size: .; CDR3: CASSPPGQGGGYTF; DNA: TGTGCCAGCAGCCCACCGGGACAGGGCGGAGGCTACACCTTC
V: TRBV5-1; J: TRBJ1-1; D: .; size: .; CDR3: CASSSDRFNTEAFF; DNA: TGCGCCAGCAGCTCGGACAGATTTAACACTGAAGCTTTCTTT
V: TRBV5-4; J: TRBJ2-3; D: .; size: .; CDR3: CASSFSGGHPTDTQYF; DNA: TGTGCCAGCAGCTTTTCGGGGGGCCATCCCACAGATACGCAGTATTTT
V: TRBV5-4; J: TRBJ1-1; D: .; size: .; CDR3: CASSLGGVNTEAFF; DNA: TGTGCCAGCAGCTTGGGCGGGGTGAACACTGAAGCTTTCTTT
V: TRBV3-1/TRBV3-2; J: TRBJ2-2; D: TRBD1; size: once; CDR3: CASSLAGTGAGELFF; DNA: TGTGCCAGCAGCCTGGCCGGGACAGGGGCCGGGGAGCTGTTTTTT
V: TRBV24-1; J: TRBJ1-2; D: .; size: .; CDR3: CATSDRGSLYGYTF; DNA: TGTGCCACCAGTGACCGCGGGAGTCTCTATGGCTACACCTTC
V: TRBV4-1; J: TRBJ2-5; D: TRBD2; size: .; CDR3: CASSQDVGTSQYF; DNA: TGCGCCAGCAGCCAAGATGTCGGGACTAGCCAGTACTTC
V: TRBV5-5; J: TRBJ2-3; D: .; size: once; CDR3: CASSLVSGGKADTQYF; DNA: TGTGCCAGCAGCTTGGTATCAGGTGGTAAGGCAGATACGCAGTATTTT
V: TRBV13; J: TRBJ2-1; D: TRBD1; size: .; CDR3: CASSRDRGPYNEQFF; DNA: TGTGCCAGCAGCAGAGACAGGGGGCCATACAATGAGCAGTTCTTC
V: TRBV7-2; J: TRBJ1-1; D: .; size: .; CDR3: CASSPRGLVTEAFF; DNA: TGTGCCAGCAGCCCGAGGGGGTTGGTCACTGAAGCTTTCTTT
V: TRBV2; J: TRBJ2-4; D: .; size: .; CDR3: CASSERQSMPPRNIQYF; DNA: TGTGCCAGCAGTGAACGCCAGTCCATGCCGCCTAGAAACATTCAGTACTTC